Listed below are T cell receptor beta chains from one sample, sequenced in a study of OX40 agonist ivuxolimab in advanced cancers. Assay used: immunoSEQ multiplex PCR; TCRdb lists only in-frame clones, some missing. The sample lists about 77,000 clones, around 86% seen once, with 5.5% to 6.5% in the top ten. The sample consisted of CD4+ or CD8+ T cells sorted from blood, taken in a trial of the OX40 agonist ivuxolimab. Receptors originate from an adult with an advanced solid tumor such as melanoma, head and neck, liver or kidney cancer. CDR3s include the opening cysteine and the closing phenylalanine or tryptophan. The D gene is left open where the match is weak. Clone size appears in some rows only: once, few, many, or a class for an expanded clone.

j_call: TRBJ1-1
v_call: TRBV28
clone_size: .
d_call: .
cdr3_aa: CASSLSGVPEAFF
cdr3_nt: TGTGCCAGCAGTTTATCCGGGGTGCCTGAAGCTTTCTTT

j_call: TRBJ2-7
v_call: TRBV29-1
clone_size: .
d_call: TRBD1
cdr3_aa: CSDPTGFREQYF
cdr3_nt: TGCAGCGACCCGACAGGGTTTCGTGAGCAGTACTTC

j_call: TRBJ2-5
v_call: TRBV6-1
clone_size: once
d_call: TRBD2
cdr3_aa: CASTRGLAVQETQYF
cdr3_nt: TGTGCCAGCACCAGGGGACTAGCGGTCCAAGAGACCCAGTACTTC

j_call: TRBJ2-1
v_call: TRBV7-3
clone_size: .
d_call: TRBD2
cdr3_aa: CASSSRVAGAYNEQFF
cdr3_nt: TGTGCCAGCAGCTCCCGAGTAGCGGGAGCCTACAATGAGCAGTTCTTC

j_call: TRBJ1-5
v_call: TRBV10-3
clone_size: .
d_call: .
cdr3_aa: CAISADLNQPQHF
cdr3_nt: TGTGCCATCAGCGCGGATCTCAATCAGCCCCAGCATTTT

j_call: TRBJ2-7
v_call: TRBV7-2
clone_size: .
d_call: TRBD2
cdr3_aa: CASSRLAGSYEQYF
cdr3_nt: TGTGCCAGCAGCCGACTAGCGGGATCCTACGAGCAGTACTTC

j_call: TRBJ2-1
v_call: TRBV6-5
clone_size: .
d_call: .
cdr3_aa: CASIVREYNEQFF
cdr3_nt: TGTGCCAGCATTGTCAGGGAATACAATGAGCAGTTCTTC

j_call: TRBJ1-6
v_call: TRBV18
clone_size: .
d_call: TRBD1
cdr3_aa: CASSPQRGQHNSPLHF
cdr3_nt: TGTGCCAGCTCACCTCAGCGGGGACAGCATAATTCACCCCTCCACTTT

j_call: TRBJ2-5
v_call: TRBV11-2
clone_size: .
d_call: TRBD1
cdr3_aa: CASSPGQGETQYF
cdr3_nt: TGTGCCAGCAGCCCAGGACAGGGAGAGACCCAGTACTTC

j_call: TRBJ1-1
v_call: TRBV19
clone_size: .
d_call: .
cdr3_aa: CASSIWTDTEAFF
cdr3_nt: TGTGCCAGTAGTATCTGGACAGACACTGAAGCTTTCTTT

j_call: TRBJ2-7
v_call: TRBV18
clone_size: .
d_call: TRBD2
cdr3_aa: CASSPTAGGLPYEQYF
cdr3_nt: TGTGCCAGCTCACCAACGGCGGGGGGGCTTCCCTACGAGCAGTACTTC

j_call: TRBJ2-7
v_call: TRBV7-6
clone_size: .
d_call: TRBD2
cdr3_aa: CASSPEGAGGTTSYEQYF
cdr3_nt: TGTGCCAGCAGCCCGGAGGGAGCGGGGGGTACTACCTCCTACGAGCAGTACTTC

j_call: TRBJ2-1
v_call: TRBV11-2
clone_size: .
d_call: .
cdr3_aa: CASSLDLVKGGNEQFF
cdr3_nt: TGTGCCAGCAGCTTAGATCTGGTAAAGGGAGGCAATGAGCAGTTCTTC

j_call: TRBJ2-7
v_call: TRBV29-1
clone_size: .
d_call: .
cdr3_aa: CSVGDRTYEQYF
cdr3_nt: TGCAGCGTTGGAGACAGGACTTACGAGCAGTACTTC

j_call: TRBJ1-4
v_call: TRBV7-8
clone_size: .
d_call: TRBD1
cdr3_aa: CASSSREGARNEKLFF
cdr3_nt: TGTGCCAGCAGCTCTCGAGAGGGGGCGCGTAATGAAAAACTGTTTTTT

j_call: TRBJ2-1
v_call: TRBV6-6
clone_size: few
d_call: .
cdr3_aa: CASNQPGQNNEQFF
cdr3_nt: TGTGCCAGCAACCAACCGGGTCAGAACAATGAGCAGTTCTTC

j_call: TRBJ2-7
v_call: TRBV19
clone_size: once
d_call: .
cdr3_aa: CASSRGPSYEQYF
cdr3_nt: TGTGCCAGTAGCCGTGGACCTTCCTACGAGCAGTACTTC

j_call: TRBJ2-5
v_call: TRBV5-6
clone_size: .
d_call: TRBD2
cdr3_aa: CASSFGSGSGETQYF
cdr3_nt: TGTGCCAGCAGCTTCGGTAGCGGGAGCGGAGAGACCCAGTACTTC

j_call: TRBJ2-7
v_call: TRBV7-2
clone_size: .
d_call: TRBD1
cdr3_aa: CASSPGTAEGYEQYF
cdr3_nt: TGTGCCAGCAGCCCAGGGACAGCCGAGGGCTACGAGCAGTACTTC

j_call: TRBJ2-5
v_call: TRBV5-8
clone_size: .
d_call: .
cdr3_aa: CASSKEGWETQYF
cdr3_nt: TGTGCCAGCTCAAAGGAGGGTTGGGAGACCCAGTACTTC

j_call: TRBJ2-3
v_call: TRBV6-5
clone_size: .
d_call: .
cdr3_aa: CASRDPQDTQYF
cdr3_nt: TGTGCCAGCAGAGACCCTCAAGATACGCAGTATTTT

j_call: TRBJ1-4
v_call: TRBV7-2
clone_size: few
d_call: TRBD1
cdr3_aa: CASSLVDRGDEKLFF
cdr3_nt: TGTGCCAGCAGCTTAGTGGACAGGGGGGATGAAAAACTGTTTTTT

j_call: TRBJ1-5
v_call: TRBV6-5
clone_size: few
d_call: TRBD1
cdr3_aa: CASSRQGGQPQHF
cdr3_nt: TGTGCCAGCAGTAGACAGGGAGGGCAGCCCCAGCATTTT

j_call: TRBJ2-3
v_call: TRBV30
clone_size: .
d_call: .
cdr3_aa: CAWSPTRDTQYF
cdr3_nt: TGTGCCTGGAGCCCCACGAGGGATACGCAGTATTTT

j_call: TRBJ1-1
v_call: TRBV4-2
clone_size: .
d_call: .
cdr3_aa: CASSLGSGGTEAFF
cdr3_nt: TGTGCCAGCAGCCTGGGATCCGGCGGCACTGAAGCTTTCTTT

j_call: TRBJ2-7
v_call: TRBV4-2
clone_size: .
d_call: .
cdr3_aa: CASSQTQGNEQYF
cdr3_nt: TGTGCCAGCAGCCAGACACAGGGTAACGAGCAGTACTTC

j_call: TRBJ1-5
v_call: TRBV30
clone_size: .
d_call: .
cdr3_aa: CAWSVPGGNQPQHF
cdr3_nt: TGTGCCTGGAGTGTGCCAGGGGGCAATCAGCCCCAGCATTTT

j_call: TRBJ2-7
v_call: TRBV10-3
clone_size: few
d_call: TRBD1
cdr3_aa: CAISTSGQGIGEQYF
cdr3_nt: TGTGCCATCAGTACATCGGGACAGGGAATCGGCGAGCAGTACTTC

j_call: TRBJ1-2
v_call: TRBV6-5
clone_size: .
d_call: .
cdr3_aa: CASSIQGRYGYTF
cdr3_nt: TGTGCCAGCAGTATACAGGGCCGCTATGGCTACACCTTC

j_call: TRBJ2-3
v_call: TRBV30
clone_size: .
d_call: TRBD1
cdr3_aa: CAWAPRTGGTDTQYF
cdr3_nt: TGTGCCTGGGCCCCCCGGACAGGGGGCACAGATACGCAGTATTTT

j_call: TRBJ1-5
v_call: TRBV18
clone_size: .
d_call: .
cdr3_aa: CASSPFGAGEVRGNQPQHF
cdr3_nt: TGTGCCAGCTCACCATTTGGAGCAGGGGAGGTTCGGGGCAATCAGCCCCAGCATTTT

j_call: TRBJ2-2
v_call: TRBV6-5
clone_size: .
d_call: .
cdr3_aa: CASSSQTANKGGELFF
cdr3_nt: TGTGCCAGCAGTTCCCAGACAGCGAACAAGGGCGGGGAGCTGTTTTTT

j_call: TRBJ2-2
v_call: TRBV29-1
clone_size: .
d_call: .
cdr3_aa: CSVQGGSNTGELFF
cdr3_nt: TGCAGCGTGCAGGGGGGATCGAACACCGGGGAGCTGTTTTTT

j_call: TRBJ1-2
v_call: TRBV15
clone_size: .
d_call: .
cdr3_aa: CATSRDPSTRDGYTF
cdr3_nt: TGTGCCACCAGCAGAGATCCTTCCACCCGGGATGGCTACACCTTC

j_call: TRBJ1-3
v_call: TRBV7-2
clone_size: once
d_call: .
cdr3_aa: CASSPYSSSGNTIYF
cdr3_nt: TGTGCCAGCAGCCCGTACAGCAGCTCTGGAAACACCATATATTTT

j_call: TRBJ1-6
v_call: TRBV10-1
clone_size: .
d_call: .
cdr3_aa: CASSPGPGSPFHF
cdr3_nt: TGCGCCAGCAGCCCCGGCCCGGGGTCACCCTTCCACTTT

j_call: TRBJ1-2
v_call: TRBV7-2
clone_size: few
d_call: TRBD1
cdr3_aa: CASSPFPGQGLHGYTF
cdr3_nt: TGTGCCAGCAGTCCGTTTCCGGGACAGGGGCTTCATGGCTACACCTTC

j_call: TRBJ2-2
v_call: TRBV10-3
clone_size: few
d_call: TRBD2
cdr3_aa: CAISTGVGRDTGELFF
cdr3_nt: TGTGCCATCAGTACCGGTGTAGGGAGGGACACCGGGGAGCTGTTTTTT

j_call: TRBJ1-1
v_call: TRBV7-2
clone_size: .
d_call: .
cdr3_aa: CASSSMNTEAFF
cdr3_nt: TGTGCCAGCAGCTCTATGAACACTGAAGCTTTCTTT

j_call: TRBJ2-2
v_call: TRBV7-2
clone_size: .
d_call: .
cdr3_aa: CASWEDLGAGEPFF
cdr3_nt: TGTGCCAGTTGGGAGGACCTAGGGGCCGGGGAGCCGTTTTTT

j_call: TRBJ2-1
v_call: TRBV7-2
clone_size: .
d_call: TRBD1
cdr3_aa: CASSSTGDSNEQFF
cdr3_nt: TGTGCCAGCAGCTCGACAGGGGATTCCAATGAGCAGTTCTTC

j_call: TRBJ2-5
v_call: TRBV4-3
clone_size: .
d_call: .
cdr3_aa: CASSQEPKTKQETQYF
cdr3_nt: TGCGCCAGCAGCCAAGAGCCTAAAACAAAGCAAGAGACCCAGTACTTC

j_call: TRBJ2-2
v_call: TRBV19
clone_size: many
d_call: .
cdr3_aa: CASSKGISTGELFF
cdr3_nt: TGTGCCAGTAGTAAGGGAATTAGTACCGGGGAGCTGTTTTTT

j_call: TRBJ1-5
v_call: TRBV2
clone_size: .
d_call: .
cdr3_aa: CASRDTGKANQPQHF
cdr3_nt: TGTGCCAGCAGGGATACAGGGAAGGCAAATCAGCCCCAGCATTTT

j_call: TRBJ2-5
v_call: TRBV5-1
clone_size: .
d_call: TRBD1
cdr3_aa: CASSREGAGETQYF
cdr3_nt: TGCGCCAGCAGCCGAGAGGGGGCAGGGGAGACCCAGTACTTC

j_call: TRBJ2-7
v_call: TRBV9
clone_size: .
d_call: TRBD1
cdr3_aa: CASSVGQGPSYEQYF
cdr3_nt: TGTGCCAGCAGCGTAGGACAGGGCCCATCCTACGAGCAGTACTTC

j_call: TRBJ1-1
v_call: TRBV7-8
clone_size: .
d_call: TRBD1
cdr3_aa: CASSLRGTGAGRTEAFF
cdr3_nt: TGTGCCAGCAGCTTAAGGGGAACAGGGGCGGGGAGGACTGAAGCTTTCTTT

j_call: TRBJ1-1
v_call: TRBV9
clone_size: .
d_call: .
cdr3_aa: CASSVEMNTEAFF
cdr3_nt: TGTGCCAGCAGCGTAGAAATGAACACTGAAGCTTTCTTT

j_call: TRBJ1-1
v_call: TRBV5-6
clone_size: once
d_call: TRBD1
cdr3_aa: CASSSPGQENTEAFF
cdr3_nt: TGTGCCAGCAGCTCGCCGGGACAGGAGAACACTGAAGCTTTCTTT

j_call: TRBJ2-1
v_call: TRBV7-2
clone_size: .
d_call: TRBD2
cdr3_aa: CASSFRGSSYNEQFF
cdr3_nt: TGCGCCAGCAGCTTTCGCGGGAGCTCCTACAATGAGCAGTTCTTC

j_call: TRBJ2-3
v_call: TRBV6-1
clone_size: .
d_call: .
cdr3_aa: CASSEEGRGTDTQYF
cdr3_nt: TGTGCCAGCAGTGAAGAAGGGCGAGGCACAGATACGCAGTATTTT

j_call: TRBJ2-4
v_call: TRBV7-2
clone_size: .
d_call: .
cdr3_aa: CASSAQGNIQYF
cdr3_nt: TGTGCCAGCAGCGCACAGGGAAACATTCAGTACTTC

j_call: TRBJ2-7
v_call: TRBV5-6
clone_size: .
d_call: .
cdr3_aa: CASSLQGLSYEQYF
cdr3_nt: TGTGCCAGCAGCTTACAGGGTTTGAGTTACGAGCAGTACTTC

j_call: TRBJ2-2
v_call: TRBV27
clone_size: once
d_call: TRBD1
cdr3_aa: CASSPTARGSRELFF
cdr3_nt: TGTGCCAGCAGTCCCACCGCCAGGGGGAGTAGGGAGCTGTTTTTT

j_call: TRBJ1-5
v_call: TRBV10-3
clone_size: .
d_call: TRBD1
cdr3_aa: CAISAGGAGNQPQHF
cdr3_nt: TGTGCCATCAGCGCAGGGGGGGCGGGCAATCAGCCCCAGCATTTT

j_call: TRBJ2-1
v_call: TRBV19
clone_size: .
d_call: TRBD2
cdr3_aa: CASSGTSGRTYNEQFF
cdr3_nt: TGTGCCAGTAGTGGCACTAGCGGGAGGACCTACAATGAGCAGTTCTTC

j_call: TRBJ1-6
v_call: TRBV28
clone_size: .
d_call: TRBD1
cdr3_aa: CASSLWDRAYNSPLHF
cdr3_nt: TGTGCCAGCAGTTTATGGGACAGGGCGTATAATTCACCCCTCCACTTT